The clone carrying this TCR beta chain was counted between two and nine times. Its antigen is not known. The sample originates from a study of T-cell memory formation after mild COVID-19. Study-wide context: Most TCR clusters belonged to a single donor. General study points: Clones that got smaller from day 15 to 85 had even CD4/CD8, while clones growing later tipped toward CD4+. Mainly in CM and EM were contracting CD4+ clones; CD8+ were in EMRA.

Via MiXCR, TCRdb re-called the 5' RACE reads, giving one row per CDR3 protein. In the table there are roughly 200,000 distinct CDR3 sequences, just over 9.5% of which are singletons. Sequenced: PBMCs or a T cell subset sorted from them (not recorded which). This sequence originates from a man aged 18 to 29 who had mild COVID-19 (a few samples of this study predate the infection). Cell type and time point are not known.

The CDR3 DNA reads as TGTGCTAGTGGTTTTACTTTGAACACCGGGGAGCTGTTTTTT. This gives the protein CASGFTLNTGELFF. V gene TRBV12-5 combines with J gene TRBJ2-2; D gene uncertain. Trimming stripped 3 bases from V and 1 base from J, with 6 bases between. The CDR3 length is 14 residues. Germline V gene sequence: CDR1 LGHNT, CDR2 FRNRAP.